This T cell receptor (beta chain) was identified in a study of blood T cell repertoires in COVID-19. Turning to the study itself: There were acute and convalescent COVID-19 samples, and they came from the United States, Italy and Spain. Sources were T cells, B-cell-depleted T cells, or PBMCs; the material itself was cDNA or gDNA.

V lost 4 bases to trimming and J lost 4 bases; unmatched junction nucleotides: 4. Germline V CDR1 and CDR2: SGHDT, YYEEEE. This CDR3 is 14 amino acids long. Assay used: immunoSEQ multiplex PCR; TCRdb lists only in-frame clones, some missing. The sample carries approximately 110,000 clones, more than 80% recorded once. The sequencing input was peripheral blood. This TCR was sampled from a woman older than 75 with COVID-19, enrolled during active disease. This chain joins TRBV5-6 and TRBJ2-2; 7 bases agree with TRBD1. The chain's CDR3 is CASSDSGGTGELFF. The DNA of the CDR3 is TGTGCCAGCAGCGATTCAGGGGGCACCGGGGAGCTGTTTTTT.